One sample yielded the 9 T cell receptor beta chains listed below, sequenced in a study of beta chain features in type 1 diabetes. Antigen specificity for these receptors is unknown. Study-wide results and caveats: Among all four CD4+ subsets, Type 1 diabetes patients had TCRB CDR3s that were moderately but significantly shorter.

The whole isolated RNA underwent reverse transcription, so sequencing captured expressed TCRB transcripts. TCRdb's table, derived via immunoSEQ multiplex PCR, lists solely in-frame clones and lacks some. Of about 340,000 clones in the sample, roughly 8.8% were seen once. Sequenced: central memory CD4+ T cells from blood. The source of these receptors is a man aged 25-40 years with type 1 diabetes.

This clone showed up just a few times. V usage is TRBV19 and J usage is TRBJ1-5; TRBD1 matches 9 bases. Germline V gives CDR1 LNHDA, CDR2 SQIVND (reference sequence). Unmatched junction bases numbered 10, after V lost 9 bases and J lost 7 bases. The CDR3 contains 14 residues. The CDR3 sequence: CASTPWGQGQPQHF. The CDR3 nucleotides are TGTGCCAGCACACCTTGGGGACAGGGCCAGCCCCAGCATTTT.

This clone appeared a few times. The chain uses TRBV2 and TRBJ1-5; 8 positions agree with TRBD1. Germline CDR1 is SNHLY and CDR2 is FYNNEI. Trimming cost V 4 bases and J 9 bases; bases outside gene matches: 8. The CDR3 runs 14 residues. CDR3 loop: CASSAQDREGPQHF. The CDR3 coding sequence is TGTGCCAGCAGTGCCCAGGACAGGGAAGGGCCCCAGCATTTT.

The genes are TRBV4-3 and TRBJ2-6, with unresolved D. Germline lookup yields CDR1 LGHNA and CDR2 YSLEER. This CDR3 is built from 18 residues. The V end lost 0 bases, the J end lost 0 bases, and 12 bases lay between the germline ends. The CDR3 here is CASSQETPTDSGANVLTF. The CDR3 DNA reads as TGCGCCAGCAGCCAAGAAACCCCAACAGACTCTGGGGCCAACGTCCTGACTTTC.

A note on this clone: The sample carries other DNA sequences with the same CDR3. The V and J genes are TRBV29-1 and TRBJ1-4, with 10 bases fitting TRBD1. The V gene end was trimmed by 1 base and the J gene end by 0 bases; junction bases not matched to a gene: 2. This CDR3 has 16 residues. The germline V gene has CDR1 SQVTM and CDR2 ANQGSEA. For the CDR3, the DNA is TGCAGCGTTGAAGGAGGACAGGGGGCAACTAATGAAAAACTGTTTTTT. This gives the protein CSVEGGQGATNEKLFF.

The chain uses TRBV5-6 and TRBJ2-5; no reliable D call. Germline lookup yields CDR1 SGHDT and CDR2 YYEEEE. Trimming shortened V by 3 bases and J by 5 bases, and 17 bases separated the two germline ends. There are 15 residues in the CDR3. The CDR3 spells CASSWADITRETQYF. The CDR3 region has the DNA TGTGCCAGCAGCTGGGCCGATATTACCCGGGAGACCCAGTACTTC.

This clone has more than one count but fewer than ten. The CDR3 loop is CASSVSQQGKGSPLHF. CDR3 sequence (DNA): TGTGCCAGCAGCGTTTCACAACAGGGGAAGGGATCACCCCTCCACTTT. This rearrangement joins TRBV9 to TRBJ1-6; TRBD1 matches at 7 bases. The CDR3 spans 16 residues. Per germline, CDR1 SGDLS and CDR2 YYNGEE. The V segment lost 2 bases and the J segment 10 bases; nucleotides outside the gene matches: 12.

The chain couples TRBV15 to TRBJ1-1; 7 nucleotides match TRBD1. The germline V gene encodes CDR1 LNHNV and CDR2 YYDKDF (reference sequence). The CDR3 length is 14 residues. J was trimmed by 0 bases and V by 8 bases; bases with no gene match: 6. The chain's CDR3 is CATGGTAMNTEAFF. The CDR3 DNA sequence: TGTGCCACCGGGGGGACAGCCATGAACACTGAAGCTTTCTTT.

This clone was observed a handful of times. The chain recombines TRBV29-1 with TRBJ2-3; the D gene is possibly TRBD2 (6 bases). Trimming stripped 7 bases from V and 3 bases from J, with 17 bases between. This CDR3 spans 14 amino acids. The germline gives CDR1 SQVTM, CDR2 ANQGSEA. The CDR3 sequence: CSAKGRGGTDTQYF. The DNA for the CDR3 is TGCAGCGCAAAGGGGCGGGGTGGGACAGATACGCAGTATTTT.

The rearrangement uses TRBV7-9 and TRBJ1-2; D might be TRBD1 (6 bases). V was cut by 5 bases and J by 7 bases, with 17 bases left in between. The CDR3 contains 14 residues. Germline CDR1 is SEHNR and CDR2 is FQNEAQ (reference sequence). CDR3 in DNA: TGTGCCAGCAGCCACGGGGGCCTCTCCCGTGGCTACACCTTC. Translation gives CASSHGGLSRGYTF.